This T cell receptor (beta chain) is drawn from a study of long-term antiretroviral therapy in people with HIV. At least one PBMC sample before ART and at least two after were required. All participants with HIV were treated in the United States. This CDR3 has 12 amino acids. Between the trimmed V and J ends, which lost 3 bases and 5 bases, there was a span of 5 bases. Germline V gene sequence: CDR1 SNHLY, CDR2 FYNNEI. Survey level was the resolution at which the v3.0 immunoSEQ assay ran. This table comes from immunoSEQ multiplex PCR, and its TCRdb copy is limited to in-frame clones, with some not included. The data contain 9,500 to 15,000 clones, about 80% of them singletons.

This sample comprised unsorted PBMCs, obtained roughly 8 years after starting antiretroviral therapy. The chain employs TRBV2 and TRBJ2-1; no reliable D call. This clonotype was obtained from a man aged 45-65 years with HIV. The CDR3 DNA reads as TGTGCCAGCAGTGATGCGGACAATGAGCAGTTCTTC. Protein product: CASSDADNEQFF.